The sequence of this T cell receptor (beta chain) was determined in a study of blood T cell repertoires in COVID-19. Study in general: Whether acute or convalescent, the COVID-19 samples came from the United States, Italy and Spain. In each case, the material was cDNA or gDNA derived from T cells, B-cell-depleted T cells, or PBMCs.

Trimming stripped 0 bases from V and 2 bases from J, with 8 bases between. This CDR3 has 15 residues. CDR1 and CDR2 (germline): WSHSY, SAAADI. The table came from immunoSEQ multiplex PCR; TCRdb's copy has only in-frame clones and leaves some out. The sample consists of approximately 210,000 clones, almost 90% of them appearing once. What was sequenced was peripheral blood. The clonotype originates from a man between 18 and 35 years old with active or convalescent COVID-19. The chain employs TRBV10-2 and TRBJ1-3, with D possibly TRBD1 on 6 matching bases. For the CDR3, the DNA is TGCGCCAGCAGTGAGTCGGGGGGGCCTGGAAACACCATATATTTT. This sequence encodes CASSESGGPGNTIYF.